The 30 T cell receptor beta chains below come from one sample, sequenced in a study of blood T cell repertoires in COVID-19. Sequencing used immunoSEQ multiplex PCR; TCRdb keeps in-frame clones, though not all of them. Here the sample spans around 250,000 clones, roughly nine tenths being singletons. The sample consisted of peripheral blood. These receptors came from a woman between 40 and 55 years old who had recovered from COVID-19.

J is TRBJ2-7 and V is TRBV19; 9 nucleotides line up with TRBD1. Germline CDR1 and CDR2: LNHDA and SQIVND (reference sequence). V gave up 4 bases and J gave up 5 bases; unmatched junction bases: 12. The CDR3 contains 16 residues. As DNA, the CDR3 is TGTGCCAGTAGTAGAATAACAGGGGGCAGCGCCGACGAGCAGTACTTC. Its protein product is CASSRITGGSADEQYF.

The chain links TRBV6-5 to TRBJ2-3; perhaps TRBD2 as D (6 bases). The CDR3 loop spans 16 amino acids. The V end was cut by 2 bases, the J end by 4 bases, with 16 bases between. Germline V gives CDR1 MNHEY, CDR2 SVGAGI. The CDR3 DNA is TGTGCCAGCAGTTACGACGGCGGCACTAGCTCAGATACGCAGTATTTT. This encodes CASSYDGGTSSDTQYF.

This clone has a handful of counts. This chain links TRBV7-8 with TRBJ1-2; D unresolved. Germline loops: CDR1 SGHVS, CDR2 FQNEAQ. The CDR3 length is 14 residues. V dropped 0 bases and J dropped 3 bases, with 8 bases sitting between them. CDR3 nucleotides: TGTGCCAGCAGCTTAGCGCCACGCGACTATGGCTACACCTTC. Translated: CASSLAPRDYGYTF.

The CDR3 DNA reads TGTGCCAGCAGTTATATGACAGGGGGGACTGAAGCTTTCTTT. This codes for CASSYMTGGTEAFF. The gene calls are TRBV6-5 and TRBJ1-1; 9 bases match TRBD1. This CDR3 region has 14 residues. V shed 3 bases and J 5 bases; nucleotides not matched to a gene: 4. Germline loops: CDR1 MNHEY, CDR2 SVGAGI.

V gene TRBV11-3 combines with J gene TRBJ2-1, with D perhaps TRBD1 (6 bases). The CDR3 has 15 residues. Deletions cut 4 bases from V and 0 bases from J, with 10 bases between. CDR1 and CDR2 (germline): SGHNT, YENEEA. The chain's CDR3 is CASSSGQSSYNEQFF. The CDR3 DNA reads TGTGCCAGCAGCTCTGGACAGAGCTCCTACAATGAGCAGTTCTTC. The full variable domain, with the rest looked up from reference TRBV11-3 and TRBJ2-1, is EAGVVQSPRYKIIEKKQPVAFWCNPISGHNTLYWYLQNLGQGPELLIRYENEEAVDDSQLPKDRFSAERLKGVDSTLKIQPAELGDSAVYLCASSSGQSSYNEQFFGPGTRLTVL.

The CDR3 protein is CASGALAGGSGELFF. CDR3 coding DNA: TGTGCCAGTGGAGCTTTGGCGGGAGGATCTGGGGAGCTGTTTTTT. V usage is TRBV27 and J usage is TRBJ2-2; TRBD2 matches at 8 bases. Germline loops: CDR1 MNHEY, CDR2 SMNVEV (reference sequence). With 9 bases clipped from V and 8 bases from J, the junction kept 14 bases outside the gene matches. This CDR3 contains 15 residues.

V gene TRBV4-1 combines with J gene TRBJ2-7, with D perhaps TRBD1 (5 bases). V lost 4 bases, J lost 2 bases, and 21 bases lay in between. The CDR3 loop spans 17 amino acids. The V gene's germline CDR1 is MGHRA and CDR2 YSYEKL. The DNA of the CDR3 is TGCGCCAGCAGCCTCTACCCCGCAGGGTCTGGAGCCTACGAGCAGTACTTC. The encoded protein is CASSLYPAGSGAYEQYF.

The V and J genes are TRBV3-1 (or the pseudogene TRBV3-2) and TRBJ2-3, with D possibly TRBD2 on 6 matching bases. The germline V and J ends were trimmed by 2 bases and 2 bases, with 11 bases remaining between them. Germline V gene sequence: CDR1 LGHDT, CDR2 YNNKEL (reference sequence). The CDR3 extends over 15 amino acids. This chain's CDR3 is CASSQTPGDTDTQYF. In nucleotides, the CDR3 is TGTGCCAGCAGCCAAACCCCGGGGGACACAGATACGCAGTATTTT.

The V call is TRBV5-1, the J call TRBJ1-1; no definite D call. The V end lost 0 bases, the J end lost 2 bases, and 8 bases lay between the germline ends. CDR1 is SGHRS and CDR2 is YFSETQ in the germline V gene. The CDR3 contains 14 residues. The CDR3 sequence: CASSLDSSNTEAFF. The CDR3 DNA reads TGCGCCAGCAGCTTGGACAGTTCAAACACTGAAGCTTTCTTT.

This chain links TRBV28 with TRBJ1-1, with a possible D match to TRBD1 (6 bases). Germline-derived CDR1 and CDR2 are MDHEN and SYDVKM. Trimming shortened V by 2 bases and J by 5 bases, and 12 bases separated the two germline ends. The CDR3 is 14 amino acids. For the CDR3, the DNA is TGTGCCAGCAGTTTAAGGGGGACATGGACTGAAGCTTTCTTT. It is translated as CASSLRGTWTEAFF.

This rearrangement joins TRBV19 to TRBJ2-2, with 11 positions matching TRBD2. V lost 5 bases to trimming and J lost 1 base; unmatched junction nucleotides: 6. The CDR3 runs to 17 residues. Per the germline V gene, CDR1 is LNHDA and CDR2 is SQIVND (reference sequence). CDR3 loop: CASSPFTSGGNTGELFF. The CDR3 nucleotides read TGTGCCAGTAGTCCCTTTACTAGCGGGGGGAACACCGGGGAGCTGTTTTTT.

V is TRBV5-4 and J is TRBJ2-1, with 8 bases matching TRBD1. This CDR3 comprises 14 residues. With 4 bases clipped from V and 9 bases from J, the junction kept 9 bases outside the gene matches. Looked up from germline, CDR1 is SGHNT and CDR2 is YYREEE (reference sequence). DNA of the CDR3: TGTGCCAGCAGCAGGGGACAGGCGGGCGGTGAGCAGTTCTTC. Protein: CASSRGQAGGEQFF.

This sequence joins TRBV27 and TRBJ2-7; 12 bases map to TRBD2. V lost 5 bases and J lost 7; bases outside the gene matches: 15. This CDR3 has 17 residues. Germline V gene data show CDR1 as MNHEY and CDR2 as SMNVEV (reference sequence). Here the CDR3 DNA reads TGTGCCAGCAGTCCTATGGGGGTTCTAGCGGGAGGGCGGGAGCAGTACGTC. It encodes CASSPMGVLAGGREQYV.

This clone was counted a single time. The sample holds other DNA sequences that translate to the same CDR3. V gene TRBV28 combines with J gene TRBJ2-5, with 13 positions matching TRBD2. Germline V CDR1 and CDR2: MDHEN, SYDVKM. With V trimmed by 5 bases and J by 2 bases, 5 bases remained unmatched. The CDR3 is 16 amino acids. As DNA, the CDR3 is TGTGCCAGCAGTACCCGGACTAGCGGGGGACAAGAGACCCAGTACTTC. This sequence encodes CASSTRTSGGQETQYF.

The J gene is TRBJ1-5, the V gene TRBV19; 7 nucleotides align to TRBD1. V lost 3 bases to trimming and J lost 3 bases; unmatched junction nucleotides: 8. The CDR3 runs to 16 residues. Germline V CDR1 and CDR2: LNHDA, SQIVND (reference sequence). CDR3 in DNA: TGTGCCAGTAGTATCCGAGGACAGGCGGCCAATCAGCCCCAGCATTTT. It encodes CASSIRGQAANQPQHF.

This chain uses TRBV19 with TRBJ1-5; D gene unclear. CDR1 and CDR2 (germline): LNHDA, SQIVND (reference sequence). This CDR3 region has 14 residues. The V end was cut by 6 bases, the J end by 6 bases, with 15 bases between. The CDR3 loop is CASRPLESFQPQHF. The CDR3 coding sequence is TGTGCCAGTAGACCCCTGGAGTCCTTTCAGCCCCAGCATTTT.

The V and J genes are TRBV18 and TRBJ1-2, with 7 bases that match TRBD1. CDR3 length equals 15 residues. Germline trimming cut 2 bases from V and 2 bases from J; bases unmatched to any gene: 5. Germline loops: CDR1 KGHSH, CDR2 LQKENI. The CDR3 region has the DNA TGTGCCAGCTCACCATCGCTGGGACAGAACTATGGCTACACCTTC. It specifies CASSPSLGQNYGYTF.

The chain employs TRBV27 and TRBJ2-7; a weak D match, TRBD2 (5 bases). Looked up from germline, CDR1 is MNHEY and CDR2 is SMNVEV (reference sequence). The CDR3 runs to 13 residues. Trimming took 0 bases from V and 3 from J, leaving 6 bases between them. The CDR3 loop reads CASSLSGIYEQYF. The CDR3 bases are TGTGCCAGCAGTTTATCCGGGATCTACGAGCAGTACTTC.

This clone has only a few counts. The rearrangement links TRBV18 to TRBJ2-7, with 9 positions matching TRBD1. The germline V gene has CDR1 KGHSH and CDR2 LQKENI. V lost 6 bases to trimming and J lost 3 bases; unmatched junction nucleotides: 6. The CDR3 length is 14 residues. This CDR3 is CASSRTGEDYEQYV. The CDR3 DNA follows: TGTGCCAGCTCGAGGACAGGGGAGGACTACGAGCAGTACGTC.

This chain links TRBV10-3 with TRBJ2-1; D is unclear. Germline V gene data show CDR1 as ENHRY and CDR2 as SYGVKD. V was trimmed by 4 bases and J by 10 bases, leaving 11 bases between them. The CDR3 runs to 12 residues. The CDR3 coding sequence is TGTGCCATCAGTGCGGAGTCCGAAGAGCAGTTCTTC. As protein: CAISAESEEQFF.

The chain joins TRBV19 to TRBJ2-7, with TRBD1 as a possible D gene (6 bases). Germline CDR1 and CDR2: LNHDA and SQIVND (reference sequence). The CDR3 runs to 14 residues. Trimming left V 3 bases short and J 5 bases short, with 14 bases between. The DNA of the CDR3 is TGTGCCAGTAGTATGGGGGCCAGAGGCAACGAGCAGTACTTC. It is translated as CASSMGARGNEQYF.

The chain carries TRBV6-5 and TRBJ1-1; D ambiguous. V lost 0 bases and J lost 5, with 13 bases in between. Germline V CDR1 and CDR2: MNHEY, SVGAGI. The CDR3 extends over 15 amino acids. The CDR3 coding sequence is TGTGCCAGCAGTTACTCCGCGGGAGGTAGTACTGAAGCTTTCTTT. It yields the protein CASSYSAGGSTEAFF.

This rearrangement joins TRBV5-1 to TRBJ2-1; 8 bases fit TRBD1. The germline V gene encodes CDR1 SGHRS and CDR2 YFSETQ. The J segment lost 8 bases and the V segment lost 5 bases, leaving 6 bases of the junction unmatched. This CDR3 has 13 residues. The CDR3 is CASRPGQAYEQFF. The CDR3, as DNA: TGCGCCAGCAGGCCGGGACAGGCTTATGAGCAGTTCTTC.

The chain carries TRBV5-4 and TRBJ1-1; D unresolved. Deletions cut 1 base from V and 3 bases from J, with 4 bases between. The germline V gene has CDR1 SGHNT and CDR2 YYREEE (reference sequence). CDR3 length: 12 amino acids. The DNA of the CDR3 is TGTGCCAGCAGCTTGACAGACACTGAAGCTTTCTTT. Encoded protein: CASSLTDTEAFF. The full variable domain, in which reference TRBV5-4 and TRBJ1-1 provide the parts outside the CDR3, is ETGVTQSPTHLIKTRGQQVTLRCSSQSGHNTVSWYQQALGQGPQFIFQYYREEENGRGNFPPRFSGLQFPNYSSELNVNALELDDSALYLCASSLTDTEAFFGQGTRLTVV.

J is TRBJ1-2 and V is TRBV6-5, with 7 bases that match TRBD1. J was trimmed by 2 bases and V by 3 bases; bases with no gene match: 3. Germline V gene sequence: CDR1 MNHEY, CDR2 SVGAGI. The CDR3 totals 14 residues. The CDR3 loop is CASSYVQGNYGYTF. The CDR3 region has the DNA TGTGCCAGCAGTTATGTACAGGGGAACTATGGCTACACCTTC.

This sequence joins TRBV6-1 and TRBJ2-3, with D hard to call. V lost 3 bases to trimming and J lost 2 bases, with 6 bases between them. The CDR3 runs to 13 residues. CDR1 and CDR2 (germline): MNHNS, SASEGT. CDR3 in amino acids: CASSDGPTDTQYF. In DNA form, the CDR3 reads TGTGCCAGCAGTGATGGCCCCACAGATACGCAGTATTTT.

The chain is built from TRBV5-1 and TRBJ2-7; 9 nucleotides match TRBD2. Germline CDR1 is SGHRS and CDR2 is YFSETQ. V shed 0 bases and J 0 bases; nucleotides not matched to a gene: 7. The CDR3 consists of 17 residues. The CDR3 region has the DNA TGCGCCAGCAGCTTGGTTTCAGGACTAGCGAACTCCTACGAGCAGTACTTC. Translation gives CASSLVSGLANSYEQYF.

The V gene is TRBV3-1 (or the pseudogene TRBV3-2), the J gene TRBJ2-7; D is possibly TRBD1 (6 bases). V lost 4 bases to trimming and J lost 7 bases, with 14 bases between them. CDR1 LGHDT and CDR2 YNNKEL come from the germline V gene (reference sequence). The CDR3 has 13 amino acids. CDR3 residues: CASSPRQVREQYV. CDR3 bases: TGTGCCAGCAGCCCACGACAGGTACGAGAGCAGTACGTC.

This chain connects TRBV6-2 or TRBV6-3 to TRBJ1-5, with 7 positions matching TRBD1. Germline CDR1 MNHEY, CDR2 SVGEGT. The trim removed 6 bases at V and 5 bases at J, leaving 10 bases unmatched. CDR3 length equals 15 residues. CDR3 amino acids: CASSRRQGSHQPQHF. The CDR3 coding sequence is TGTGCCAGCAGCCGTAGACAGGGTAGTCATCAGCCCCAGCATTTT.

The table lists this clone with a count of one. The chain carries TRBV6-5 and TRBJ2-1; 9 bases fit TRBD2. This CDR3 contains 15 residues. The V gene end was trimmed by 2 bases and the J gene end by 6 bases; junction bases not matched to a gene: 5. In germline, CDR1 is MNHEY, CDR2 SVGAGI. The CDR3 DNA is TGTGCCAGCAGTTACACTAGCGGGTCGCTCAATGAGCAGTTCTTC. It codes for CASSYTSGSLNEQFF.